A selection of T cell receptor beta chains follows, all from one sample in a study of shared clonotypes between healthy human individuals. Profiling relied on immunoSEQ multiplex PCR, and the TCRdb table lists in-frame clones only, not all of them. The sample shows roughly 110,000 clones, around two thirds of them seen only once. Sequenced material: memory CD8+ T cells sorted from blood. The receptors derive from a woman aged 25 to 39 in good health. Both conserved end residues are part of each CDR3. Size is stated for part of the rows, as once, few or many counts, or as a class when the clone is expanded.

clone_size: NA
v_call: TRBV11-1
cdr3_aa: CASSLSWTDTQYF

clone_size: NA
v_call: TRBV5-1
cdr3_aa: CASSSGRGDEQYF

clone_size: NA
v_call: TRBV19
cdr3_aa: CASSISGPNIQYF

clone_size: NA
v_call: TRBV29-1
cdr3_aa: CSVPRLNSYNEQFF

clone_size: few
v_call: TRBV15
cdr3_aa: CATSRVSFSNQPQHF

clone_size: NA
v_call: TRBV28
cdr3_aa: CASTPRGGYEQYF

clone_size: once
v_call: TRBV4-1
cdr3_aa: CASSNQDAQYF

clone_size: NA
v_call: TRBV9
cdr3_aa: CASSLTGSSYEQYF

clone_size: NA
v_call: TRBV28
cdr3_aa: CASSLGSGRWPYEQYF

clone_size: NA
v_call: TRBV5-8
cdr3_aa: CASSQETVSGANVLTF

clone_size: NA
v_call: TRBV6-6
cdr3_aa: CASSYSQLARNEQFF

clone_size: once
v_call: TRBV20-1
cdr3_aa: CSATTGLIQYF

clone_size: NA
v_call: TRBV6-5
cdr3_aa: CASTRLYEQYF

clone_size: few
v_call: TRBV2
cdr3_aa: CASGEKFRSTNEKLFF

clone_size: NA
v_call: TRBV11-3
cdr3_aa: CASSPRTGVHEQYF

clone_size: NA
v_call: TRBV2
cdr3_aa: CASMSGRFFYEQYF

clone_size: NA
v_call: TRBV6-5
cdr3_aa: CASSYRTRRAETQYF

clone_size: many
v_call: TRBV7-9
cdr3_aa: CASSLDRLAVGTGGNEQFF

clone_size: NA
v_call: TRBV19
cdr3_aa: CASSAASGEYEQYF

clone_size: NA
v_call: TRBV28
cdr3_aa: CASSLYVWILHYGYTF

clone_size: many
v_call: TRBV14
cdr3_aa: CASSQATGTTEQFF

clone_size: NA
v_call: TRBV6-4
cdr3_aa: CASSAGQDTGELFF

clone_size: NA
v_call: TRBV19
cdr3_aa: CASSPGRNNQPQHF

clone_size: NA
v_call: TRBV4-2
cdr3_aa: CASRDRGQDTGELFF

clone_size: NA
v_call: TRBV5-1
cdr3_aa: CASSRAFQAGGNYEQYF

clone_size: few
v_call: TRBV7-8
cdr3_aa: CASSLTQGDGYTF

clone_size: NA
v_call: TRBV7-9
cdr3_aa: CASSSVVLLSSGNTIYF

clone_size: NA
v_call: TRBV4-1
cdr3_aa: CASSQARGSPLHF

clone_size: NA
v_call: TRBV7-9
cdr3_aa: CASSHTGNSYEQYF

clone_size: NA
v_call: TRBV2
cdr3_aa: CASIDGTAYEQYF

clone_size: few
v_call: TRBV6-1
cdr3_aa: CASRSSILSNQPQHF

clone_size: NA
v_call: TRBV5-1
cdr3_aa: CASSLALRAREDTQYF

clone_size: few
v_call: TRBV7-8
cdr3_aa: CASSRDRGPSDTQYF

clone_size: NA
v_call: TRBV25-1
cdr3_aa: CASSAGTSGSLGTQYF

clone_size: NA
v_call: TRBV5-8
cdr3_aa: CASSWGGGSGSVEQYF

clone_size: few
v_call: TRBV7-9
cdr3_aa: CASSLGPGGVGEQYF

clone_size: NA
v_call: TRBV18
cdr3_aa: CASSTSGFQRVLTF

clone_size: NA
v_call: TRBV7-2
cdr3_aa: CASSPYTDTQYF

clone_size: NA
v_call: TRBV7-9
cdr3_aa: CASSLLGRDFSYEQYF

clone_size: NA
v_call: TRBV28
cdr3_aa: CASSSVGPSYGYTF

clone_size: NA
v_call: TRBV10-3
cdr3_aa: CAISLLSWRWPGANVLTF

clone_size: NA
v_call: TRBV28
cdr3_aa: CASRQGQETQYF

clone_size: NA
v_call: TRBV7-9
cdr3_aa: CASSPSEKAHEQYF

clone_size: medium-sized
v_call: TRBV11-2
cdr3_aa: CASSLFSGTGIDNEQFF

clone_size: medium-sized
v_call: TRBV7-8
cdr3_aa: CASSPRQGPTNEQFF

clone_size: NA
v_call: TRBV25-1
cdr3_aa: CASSVPHEQYF

clone_size: NA
v_call: TRBV7-6
cdr3_aa: CASSSGGTSGSFYEQYF

clone_size: NA
v_call: TRBV4-1
cdr3_aa: CASRATGVDGYTF

clone_size: NA
v_call: TRBV25-1
cdr3_aa: CASSERVKETQYF

clone_size: NA
v_call: TRBV23-1
cdr3_aa: CASSQWPRGGPYEQYF